This TCR beta chain was found in a study of cytomegalovirus exposure and HLA in healthy donors. About this clone itself: Antigen specificity is unknown.

The PCR contained 60 Vbeta and 13 Jbeta primers. Repertoires were generated with immunoSEQ multiplex PCR, while TCRdb's copy carries only in-frame clones and drops some. The sample contains about 190,000 clones, roughly 80% of which appear only once. The CDR3 consists of 14 residues. Germline-derived CDR1 and CDR2 are SGHAT and FQNNGV. The V gene end was trimmed by 5 bases and the J gene end by 5 bases; junction bases not matched to a gene: 6. Study-wide findings and caveats: Donors belonging to an Asian-associated ancestry cluster reportedly showed fewer N-insertions in productive TCRs than the roughly 670-donor mean, according to what a later analysis found. CMV serostatus alone was available as immune exposure information.

This receptor was taken from a woman under 30 in good health and CMV-seronegative. The J gene is TRBJ2-7, the V gene TRBV11-2; TRBD1 matches at 10 bases. Sequenced material: PBMCs. CDR3 nucleotide sequence: TGTGCCAGCAGCCCGCGGACAGGGGGGGACGAGCAGTACGTC. Amino acid sequence: CASSPRTGGDEQYV.